This T cell receptor beta chain came from a study of blood T cell repertoires in COVID-19. Study summary: Sources were T cells, B-cell-depleted T cells, or PBMCs; the material itself was cDNA or gDNA.

The CDR3 has 17 residues. V lost 0 bases and J lost 4, with 20 bases in between. The germline V gene has CDR1 SGHRS and CDR2 YFSETQ. TCRdb's table, derived via immunoSEQ multiplex PCR, lists solely in-frame clones and lacks some. The table includes about 240,000 clones, around three quarters detected once. The sequenced material came from peripheral blood. This chain uses TRBV5-1 with TRBJ2-7; tentatively, D is TRBD2 (6 bases). This TCR came from a woman over 75 with acute or convalescent COVID-19. The CDR3 DNA sequence: TGCGCCAGCAGCTTGGTCGGAGGGAGCTCGCGGCCATACGAGCAGTACTTC. Encoded protein: CASSLVGGSSRPYEQYF.